The source of this TCR beta chain is a study of T cell clusters in autoimmune cytopenias. Across the study: Per sample, median TRB depth was about 52,000 reads, yielding a median about 2,400 distinct clonotypes.

As regards this clonotype: Its antigen remains unknown.

Multiplex touch-down PCR amplified TRB using TRB-A and TRB-B pools in one tube. From the multiplex PCR reads, TCRdb lists one entry per CDR3 protein and no DNA. This listing includes roughly 6,900 distinct CDR3 sequences. TRB was amplified from around 0.25 ug of peripheral blood genomic DNA per sample. General study results and limits: TRB repertoire shifts in secondary cytopenia and chronic lymphocytic leukemia mostly reflected lymphoma, not autoimmunity. No experiment has yet validated the function of the T cell clusters defined in silico.

CDR3 length: 14 residues. From germline, CDR1 is KGHSH and CDR2 LQKENI. The chain employs TRBV18 and TRBJ2-7; TCRdb reports TRBD2, a call that lacks DNA to check it against. Sequencing used peripheral blood. The sequence was obtained from a human donor with an autoimmune cytopenia or autoimmune hepatitis (not recorded which). CDR3: CASSQSGLAYEQYF.